The next 16 T cell receptor beta chains were all read from a single sample in a study of T cells in narcolepsy. The assay was immunoSEQ multiplex PCR, and TCRdb's table has in-frame clones only and misses some. The data hold some 25,000 clones, with approximately 89% observed a single time. Material for sequencing was CD45RA- memory CD4+ T cells from PBMCs. These receptors were taken from a human donor with narcolepsy.

CDR3 residues: CASSLLPQGRNEQFF. CDR3 bases: TGTGCCAGCTCACTTCTTCCGCAGGGGCGAAATGAGCAGTTCTTC. The chain recombines TRBV18 with TRBJ2-1; possible D gene TRBD1, 6 bases. The CDR3 loop spans 15 amino acids. V dropped 4 bases and J dropped 7 bases, with 17 bases sitting between them. CDR1 is KGHSH and CDR2 is LQKENI in the germline V gene.

The chain carries TRBV28 and TRBJ2-6; D is perhaps TRBD1 (5 bases). In germline, CDR1 is MDHEN, CDR2 SYDVKM. The V and J ends lost 4 bases and 2 bases respectively, with 9 bases between them. The CDR3 is made up of 15 amino acids. Here the CDR3 DNA reads TGTGCCAGCAGTTCAGGGTCCCCTGGGGCCAACGTCCTGACTTTC. Its protein is CASSSGSPGANVLTF. Full variable domain (rest looked up from reference TRBV28 and TRBJ2-6): DVKVTQSSRYLVKRTGEKVFLECVQDMDHENMFWYRQDPGLGLRLIYFSYDVKMKEKGDIPEGYSVSREKKERFSLILESASTNQTSMYLCASSSGSPGANVLTFGAGSRLTVL.

The genes are TRBV10-3 and TRBJ1-2; 7 bases match TRBD1. Germline CDR1 ENHRY, CDR2 SYGVKD. V lost 6 bases and J lost 0; bases outside the gene matches: 7. The CDR3 contains 15 residues. The CDR3 DNA sequence: TGTGCCATCAGCCCGACAGGGACAGCTAACTATGGCTACACCTTC. Amino acids: CAISPTGTANYGYTF.

The chain links TRBV19 to TRBJ1-1; D not resolved. Between the trimmed V and J ends, which lost 7 bases and 6 bases, there was a span of 12 bases. This CDR3 contains 12 residues. Germline values: CDR1 LNHDA, CDR2 SQIVND (reference sequence). The CDR3 sequence: CASKSLVPEAFF. CDR3 sequence (DNA): TGTGCCAGTAAGAGCCTGGTCCCTGAAGCTTTCTTT.

The CDR3 DNA is TGTGCCTACTCAAAGGGGGCTAACTATGGCTACACCTTC. Translating gives CAYSKGANYGYTF. The chain carries TRBV6-1 and TRBJ1-2; D may be TRBD1 (6 bases). Germline V gene lookup returns CDR1 MNHNS and CDR2 SASEGT. The CDR3 contains 13 residues. Trimming shortened V by 11 bases and J by 0 bases, and 13 bases separated the two germline ends.

The V and J genes are TRBV5-4 and TRBJ2-2; 7 bases match TRBD1. CDR3 length: 14 amino acids. CDR1 is SGHNT, CDR2 YYREEE, per germline (reference sequence). After removal of 0 bases from V and 7 bases from J, the junction contained 3 bases not matched to a gene. Here the CDR3 reads CASSLEQGNGELFF. CDR3 nucleotides: TGTGCCAGCAGCTTGGAACAGGGGAACGGGGAGCTGTTTTTT.

The chain is built from TRBV9 and TRBJ2-1; D unclear. V lost 3 bases and J lost 7, with 8 bases in between. The CDR3 length is 12 residues. Germline CDR1 and CDR2: SGDLS and YYNGEE. CDR3 amino acids: CASSAQFNEQFF. CDR3 coding DNA: TGTGCCAGCAGCGCTCAGTTTAATGAGCAGTTCTTC.

V gene TRBV6-4 combines with J gene TRBJ2-7; D remains ambiguous. V was clipped by 10 bases and J by 9 bases, with 7 bases between them. The CDR3 consists of 8 residues. Germline V lookup: CDR1 MRHNA, CDR2 SNTAGT. CDR3 protein: CAIRGQYF. CDR3 in DNA: TGTGCCATCCGAGGGCAGTACTTC.

A few counts support this clone. This chain links TRBV5-6 with TRBJ1-6; no clear D. CDR3 length: 18 amino acids. V gave up 4 bases and J gave up 7 bases, with 24 bases separating them. The germline CDR1 and CDR2 sequences are SGHDT and YYEEEE. CDR3 sequence reads: CASSPKVAELSRNSPLHF. Written as DNA, the CDR3 is TGTGCCAGCAGCCCCAAGGTGGCGGAGCTCTCAAGGAATTCACCCCTCCACTTT.

The chain joins TRBV6-5 to TRBJ1-2; a weak D match, TRBD1 (6 bases). With 9 bases removed from V and 0 bases from J, the gap between germline ends came to 14 bases. The germline CDR1 and CDR2 sequences are MNHEY and SVGAGI. CDR3 length: 14 residues. The CDR3 DNA follows: TGTGCCAGTTCCCCGGGGACAACTAACTATGGCTACACCTTC. It codes for CASSPGTTNYGYTF.

The chain uses TRBV10-3 and TRBJ2-5, with D possibly matching TRBD2 (7 bases). Germline V CDR1 and CDR2: ENHRY, SYGVKD. V was cut by 6 bases and J by 5 bases, with 13 bases left in between. The CDR3 has 13 residues. In DNA, the CDR3 is TGTGCCATCAGGGTAGGGGGGGGTGAGACCCAGTACTTC. As protein: CAIRVGGGETQYF.

The chain has TRBV6-1 and TRBJ2-2, with TRBD1 as a possible D gene (5 bases). CDR1 and CDR2 (germline): MNHNS, SASEGT. The CDR3 is 15 amino acids. The germline V and J ends were trimmed by 4 bases and 2 bases, with 11 bases remaining between them. As DNA, the CDR3 is TGTGCCAGCAGTGCACAGGCTCTTAACACCGGGGAGCTGTTTTTT. Its translation is CASSAQALNTGELFF.

The chain combines TRBV5-1 with TRBJ2-5; TRBD2 agrees at 8 bases. Matching the DNA end better, TRBJ2-7 makes the J call doubtful. The CDR3 spans 14 residues. In germline, CDR1 is SGHRS, CDR2 YFSETQ. CDR3 residues: CASTAGGGPYEQYF. The CDR3 DNA reads TGCGCCAGCACGGCCGGGGGGGGCCCCTACGAGCAGTACTTC.

This rearrangement joins TRBV19 to TRBJ2-5, with TRBD2 identical over 8 bases. The better agreement between TRBJ2-7 and the DNA end casts doubt on the J call. CDR1 and CDR2 (germline): LNHDA, SQIVND (reference sequence). This CDR3 is built from 16 residues. DNA for the CDR3: TGTGCCAGTAGTAACCCGGGGGCGGGAGGATCCTACGAGCAGTACTTC. Translating it yields CASSNPGAGGSYEQYF.

V and J are TRBV18 and TRBJ1-1; 9 bases fit TRBD1. Trimming at V came to 3 bases and at J to 7 bases, leaving 9 bases not matched to a gene. This CDR3 has 15 amino acids. Germline V gene sequence: CDR1 KGHSH, CDR2 LQKENI. CDR3 residues: CASSPLQGASGEAFF. For the CDR3, the DNA is TGTGCCAGCTCACCGTTACAGGGGGCTTCAGGTGAAGCTTTCTTT.

The chain joins TRBV28 to TRBJ1-2, with 9 bases that match TRBD1. After removal of 8 bases from V and 4 bases from J, the junction contained 5 bases not matched to a gene. Germline V gene sequence: CDR1 MDHEN, CDR2 SYDVKM. CDR3 length: 13 amino acids. The DNA of the CDR3 is TGTGCCAGCCGGACAGGGGTTGGCTATGGCTACACCTTC. Translation: CASRTGVGYGYTF.